This T cell receptor (beta chain) was obtained from a study of identical twins. The CDR3 runs to 14 residues. Looked up from germline, CDR1 is LNHDA and CDR2 is SQIVND (reference sequence). Trimming pared 5 bases from V and 2 bases from J, leaving 12 bases between. Whole-study results and caveats: It was cross-sectional statistical analysis, not following the same donors, that the conclusions relied on.

MiXCR, run by TCRdb on the 5' RACE reads, gives a single entry per CDR3 protein. The sample includes 1.5 million to 2 million distinct CDR3 sequences, about 30% seen only once; the top ten take about 0.3%. Notes on this clonotype: No antigen is known for it.

V gene TRBV19 combines with J gene TRBJ2-5; the D call may be TRBD1 or TRBD2 (6 bases each). This TCR derives from a newborn girl in good health. Sequencing input: cord blood. The CDR3 here is CASSRRGPQETQYF. CDR3 bases: TGTGCCAGTAGTCGCCGGGGGCCACAAGAGACCCAGTACTTC.